What follows are 26 T cell receptor beta chains derived from one specimen sequenced in a study of blood T cell repertoires in COVID-19. Using immunoSEQ multiplex PCR, the repertoire was profiled, and TCRdb retains in-frame clones only, with some absent. The sample records more than 150,000 clones, 90% being singletons. The source material was peripheral blood. All receptors derive from a man in his fifties or sixties with acute or convalescent COVID-19.

This chain connects TRBV5-8 to TRBJ2-5; TRBD1 matches 7 bases. Germline V CDR1 and CDR2: SGHTS, YDEGEE. CDR3 length equals 14 residues. The trim removed 4 bases at V and 5 bases at J, leaving 8 bases unmatched. The CDR3 spells CASSRTTGAETQYF. The CDR3 DNA reads TGTGCCAGCAGCCGTACTACAGGGGCCGAGACCCAGTACTTC.

The chain has TRBV6-2 or TRBV6-3 and TRBJ1-1, with 7 bases matching TRBD1. The CDR3 has 18 residues. The germline V gene has CDR1 MNHEY and CDR2 SVGEGT. Trimming removed 6 bases from V and 0 bases from J; junction bases left unmatched: 16. The CDR3 sequence: CASRPQGGYRIMNTEAFF. CDR3 in DNA: TGTGCCAGCAGGCCTCAGGGGGGCTACAGGATTATGAACACTGAAGCTTTCTTT.

This chain connects TRBV19 to TRBJ2-5, with 10 bases that match TRBD2. Per the germline V gene, CDR1 is LNHDA and CDR2 is SQIVND (reference sequence). V gave up 3 bases and J gave up 4 bases; unmatched junction bases: 2. The CDR3 length is 14 residues. The DNA of the CDR3 is TGTGCCAGTAGTATGCTAGCGGGGGCAGAGACCCAGTACTTC. Amino acid sequence: CASSMLAGAETQYF.

This rearrangement joins TRBV28 to TRBJ1-1; 9 bases are a match to TRBD1. The trim removed 3 bases at V and 5 bases at J, leaving 10 bases unmatched. This CDR3 is built from 16 residues. The germline V gene encodes CDR1 MDHEN and CDR2 SYDVKM. This CDR3 is CASSLWDRVGRTEAFF. In nucleotides, the CDR3 is TGTGCCAGCAGTTTGTGGGACAGGGTCGGAAGGACTGAAGCTTTCTTT.

This chain connects TRBV2 to TRBJ1-6; 7 positions agree with TRBD1. This CDR3 has 13 residues. V lost 10 bases and J lost 7; bases outside the gene matches: 7. Germline CDR1 reads SNHLY; CDR2 reads FYNNEI. The CDR3 coding sequence is TGTGCCACCTCGACAGGGAGCAATTCACCCCTCCACTTT. This sequence encodes CATSTGSNSPLHF.

The chain links TRBV28 to TRBJ2-3; D may be TRBD2 (5 bases). CDR1 is MDHEN and CDR2 is SYDVKM in the germline V gene. This CDR3 spans 13 amino acids. V lost 4 bases, J lost 2 bases, and 7 bases lay in between. CDR3 in amino acids: CASSWTYTDTQYF. The DNA of the CDR3 is TGTGCCAGCAGTTGGACTTACACAGATACGCAGTATTTT.

The DNA for the CDR3 is TGTGCCAGCAGCCTATACAGGGAGCGTGGCAATCAGCCCCAGCATTTT. This gives the protein CASSLYRERGNQPQHF. This sequence joins TRBV5-6 and TRBJ1-5; possibly TRBD1 for D (6 bases). The germline V gene has CDR1 SGHDT and CDR2 YYEEEE. V was trimmed by 4 bases and J by 2 bases, leaving 16 bases between them. The CDR3 is 16 amino acids.

This CDR3 is CASSFPGQGEYGYTF. Here the CDR3 DNA reads TGTGCCAGCAGTTTCCCAGGACAGGGAGAATATGGCTACACCTTC. V gene TRBV28 combines with J gene TRBJ1-2; 8 nucleotides agree with TRBD1. CDR3 length: 15 amino acids. The germline V gene has CDR1 MDHEN and CDR2 SYDVKM. V was pared by 3 bases and J by 5 bases, with 8 bases of the junction left unmatched.

This clone was seen a single time. This chain uses TRBV28 with TRBJ1-2; D perhaps matches TRBD1 (5 bases). Trimming shortened V by 3 bases and J by 4 bases, and 9 bases separated the two germline ends. The length of the CDR3 is 13 residues. Germline lookup yields CDR1 MDHEN and CDR2 SYDVKM. In DNA, the CDR3 is TGTGCCAGCAGTTTTCAGGGAACCTATGGCTACACCTTC. The encoded protein is CASSFQGTYGYTF.

This sequence joins TRBV24-1 and TRBJ1-4; 11 bases fit TRBD1. The CDR3 runs 14 residues. Germline CDR1 and CDR2: KGHDR and SFDVKD. With V trimmed by 7 bases and J by 6 bases, 3 bases remained unmatched. CDR3 in DNA: TGTGCCACCAGCCCGGGACAGGGGGATGAAAAACTGTTTTTT. Protein product: CATSPGQGDEKLFF.

The V call is TRBV4-1, the J call TRBJ2-3, with 9 positions matching TRBD2. Looked up from germline, CDR1 is MGHRA and CDR2 is YSYEKL. Losses at the gene ends were 4 bases for V and 2 bases for J; bases not matched to a gene: 10. This CDR3 comprises 17 residues. CDR3 DNA: TGCGCCAGCAGCCGTTTTCCGGGACTAGCATCCACAGATACGCAGTATTTT. Residues: CASSRFPGLASTDTQYF.

This clone has just a few counts. V is TRBV19 and J is TRBJ1-5; TRBD1 agrees at 9 bases. This CDR3 comprises 16 residues. Germline V gives CDR1 LNHDA, CDR2 SQIVND (reference sequence). V dropped 3 bases and J dropped 4; count of bases not matched to a gene: 7. CDR3 DNA: TGTGCCAGTAGTATGTTCCTGGGACAGGGTAATCAGCCCCAGCATTTT. This codes for CASSMFLGQGNQPQHF.

The CDR3 loop reads CASSALASDEQFF. CDR3 in DNA: TGTGCCAGCAGTGCGTTGGCTAGCGATGAGCAGTTCTTC. V usage is TRBV2 and J usage is TRBJ2-1, with D maybe TRBD2 (6 bases). There are 13 residues in the CDR3. Germline CDR1 is SNHLY and CDR2 is FYNNEI. Trimming took off 4 bases at V and 8 bases at J, with 12 bases between the two ends.

The chain employs TRBV27 and TRBJ2-3, with TRBD2 matching 13 bases. The CDR3 runs to 14 residues. V lost 6 bases, J lost 4 bases, and 1 base stayed unmatched. Germline CDR1 is MNHEY and CDR2 is SMNVEV (reference sequence). This CDR3 is CASRLAGGADTQYF. The CDR3 DNA follows: TGTGCCAGCAGACTAGCGGGGGGGGCAGATACGCAGTATTTT.

The CDR3 reads CASKSDRAIPGELFF. The CDR3 bases are TGTGCCAGCAAATCGGACAGGGCCATACCGGGGGAGCTGTTTTTT. The J gene is TRBJ2-2, the V gene TRBV6-5, with TRBD1 matching over 8 bases. The CDR3 contains 15 residues. Trimming removed 7 bases from V and 8 bases from J; junction bases left unmatched: 12. CDR1 MNHEY and CDR2 SVGAGI come from the germline V gene.

V gene TRBV6-5 combines with J gene TRBJ2-7, with D possibly matching TRBD2 (5 bases). Trimming took 5 bases from V and 7 from J, leaving 15 bases between them. The CDR3 is 13 amino acids. Germline CDR1 is MNHEY and CDR2 is SVGAGI. CDR3: CASSRGLPGEQYF. Written as DNA, the CDR3 is TGTGCCAGCAGTCGAGGGCTCCCTGGAGAGCAGTACTTC.

The chain employs TRBV28 and TRBJ2-2; D is unresolved. The CDR3 covers 12 residues. Trimming took off 7 bases at V and 6 bases at J, with 9 bases between the two ends. Germline values: CDR1 MDHEN, CDR2 SYDVKM. CDR3 nucleotide sequence: TGTGCCAGCACCGCTCGGGCCGGGGAGCTGTTTTTT. This encodes CASTARAGELFF.

Comments on this clone: Other DNA sequences from this sample encode an identical CDR3 as well. CDR3 sequence: CASSRGEETQYF. CDR3 sequence (DNA): TGTGCCAGTAGTCGGGGAGAAGAGACCCAGTACTTC. V and J are TRBV19 and TRBJ2-5; D is possibly TRBD2 (5 bases). The CDR3 contains 12 residues. Germline CDR1 LNHDA, CDR2 SQIVND (reference sequence). V lost 5 bases and J 3 bases, leaving 7 bases between the germline ends.

This clone was observed a few times. V and J are TRBV6-2 or TRBV6-3 and TRBJ2-3, with 8 bases fitting TRBD1. The CDR3 spans 13 residues. Germline V gives CDR1 MNHEY, CDR2 SVGEGT. J lost 12 bases, V lost 4 bases, and 9 bases had no gene match. The CDR3 region has the DNA TGTGCCAGCAGTTTGGGTGGACAGGGTAGACAGTATTTT. Its translation is CASSLGGQGRQYF.

V and J are TRBV19 and TRBJ1-5; D remains unclear. Germline lookup yields CDR1 LNHDA and CDR2 SQIVND (reference sequence). The CDR3 loop spans 13 amino acids. The V end lost 3 bases, the J end lost 3 bases, and 6 bases lay between the germline ends. In DNA form, the CDR3 reads TGTGCCAGTAGTATCTCCCTCAATCAGCCCCAGCATTTT. Its translation is CASSISLNQPQHF.

The rearrangement joins TRBV6-5 to TRBJ1-4; tentative D call: TRBD1 (5 bases). This CDR3 is 13 amino acids long. The germline CDR1 and CDR2 sequences are MNHEY and SVGAGI. V was cut by 6 bases and J by 7 bases, with 12 bases left in between. CDR3 loop: CASSPRVGEKLFF. CDR3 coding DNA: TGTGCCAGCAGCCCCAGGGTCGGTGAAAAACTGTTTTTT.

The J gene is TRBJ1-2, the V gene TRBV20-1; D is perhaps TRBD1 (6 bases). The V and J ends lost 5 bases and 8 bases respectively, with 9 bases between them. Germline loops: CDR1 DFQATT, CDR2 SNEGSKA (reference sequence). The CDR3 sequence is 10 residues long. CDR3 nucleotide sequence: TGCAGTGCTGGCAGGGGCGGCTACACCTTC. Its translation is CSAGRGGYTF.

V is TRBV19 and J is TRBJ2-1; 7 positions agree with TRBD1. CDR1 LNHDA and CDR2 SQIVND come from the germline V gene (reference sequence). This CDR3 spans 13 amino acids. The trim removed 4 bases at V and 13 bases at J, leaving 10 bases unmatched. For the CDR3, the DNA is TGTGCCAGTAGTACAAGACAGGGTTTGATCCAGTTCTTC. This gives the protein CASSTRQGLIQFF.

A single count supports this clone. The V call is TRBV28, the J call TRBJ1-5, with D perhaps TRBD1 (5 bases). The V gene's germline CDR1 is MDHEN and CDR2 SYDVKM. This CDR3 spans 17 amino acids. V lost 6 bases and J lost 1, with 19 bases in between. The CDR3 here is CASSQGHLKGSNQPQHF. CDR3 DNA sequence: TGTGCCAGCAGCCAAGGACACCTAAAGGGGAGCAATCAGCCCCAGCATTTT. The whole variable domain, filled in from reference TRBV28 and TRBJ1-5, reads DVKVTQSSRYLVKRTGEKVFLECVQDMDHENMFWYRQDPGLGLRLIYFSYDVKMKEKGDIPEGYSVSREKKERFSLILESASTNQTSMYLCASSQGHLKGSNQPQHFGDGTRLSIL.

The CDR3 spells CASSPGLAGGSEQFF. CDR3 DNA sequence: TGTGCCAGCAGCCCAGGACTAGCGGGAGGAAGTGAGCAGTTCTTC. The chain couples TRBV7-3 to TRBJ2-1; 14 nucleotides match TRBD2. The CDR3 spans 15 residues. The germline V gene has CDR1 SGHTA and CDR2 FQGTGA. The V gene end was trimmed by 5 bases and the J gene end by 9 bases; junction bases not matched to a gene: 6.

This clone was counted once. The chain is built from TRBV6-5 and TRBJ1-1, with D maybe TRBD1 (5 bases). V shed 6 bases and J shed 7 bases, with 18 bases lying between them. The germline CDR1 and CDR2 sequences are MNHEY and SVGAGI. The CDR3 covers 14 residues. The chain's CDR3 is CASSVIAGPSEAFF. CDR3 sequence (DNA): TGTGCCAGCAGCGTGATAGCAGGGCCAAGTGAAGCTTTCTTT.